What follows are 8 T cell receptor beta chains derived from one specimen sequenced in a study of blood T cells in healthy people across ages. The second PCR ran 7 to 11 cycles with a sample-barcoded 5' primer and J-beta primers. One entry per CDR3 protein, called by TCRdb with MiXCR from the 5' RACE reads. Of about 640,000 distinct CDR3 sequences in the sample, around 43% were seen once. The sequenced sample was blood. The receptors shown here come from a man aged 80 or over in good health.

With respect to this clonotype: The junction differs from germline at one of its ends, possibly a read error. In DNA form, the CDR3 reads TGCAGCGTCGGGACAGTCCAAGAGAACCAGTACTTC. Amino acids: CSVGTVQENQYF. The V and J genes are TRBV29-1 and TRBJ2-5; TRBD1 matches 7 bases. Per the germline V gene, CDR1 is SQVTM and CDR2 is ANQGSEA. CDR3 size: 12 residues.

In regard to this clonotype: This may arise from a read error, as a much more abundant clone is one base away. The chain links TRBV27 to TRBJ2-4; no clear D gene. TRBJ2-5 explains the end of the DNA better; the J call may be wrong. CDR1 and CDR2 from the germline V gene are MNHEY and SMNVEV (reference sequence). The CDR3 length is 13 residues. CDR3 protein: CASSCGTQETQYF. CDR3 DNA sequence: TGTGCCAGCAGTTGTGGCACTCAAGAGACCCAGTACTTC.

The chain joins TRBV6-2 or TRBV6-3 to TRBJ2-1; 9 nucleotides align to TRBD2. Germline V CDR1 and CDR2: MNHEY, SVGEGT. The CDR3 runs to 14 residues. V shed 3 bases, J shed 9 bases, and the junction held 6 bases outside the gene matches. CDR3 DNA sequence: TGTGCCAGCAGTTATGCGGGGGGGCGGGTTGAGCAGTTCTTC. Translation: CASSYAGGRVEQFF.

CDR3 sequence: CASSFGGPTETQYF. CDR3 bases: TGTGCCAGCAGTTTCGGGGGGCCGACGGAGACCCAGTACTTC. The chain recombines TRBV28 with TRBJ2-5, with a possible D match to TRBD2 (7 bases). V lost 3 bases to trimming and J lost 5 bases, with 13 bases between them. Germline CDR1 MDHEN, CDR2 SYDVKM. CDR3 length: 14 amino acids. Supplemented by reference TRBV28 and TRBJ2-5, the full variable domain reads DVKVTQSSRYLVKRTGEKVFLECVQDMDHENMFWYRQDPGLGLRLIYFSYDVKMKEKGDIPEGYSVSREKKERFSLILESASTNQTSMYLCASSFGGPTETQYFGPGTRLLVL.

This chain joins TRBV28 and TRBJ1-6; D uncertain. Germline CDR1 reads MDHEN; CDR2 reads SYDVKM. The CDR3 has 14 amino acids. The V end was cut by 5 bases, the J end by 7 bases, with 12 bases between. The CDR3 here is CASSLGSRNSPLHF. The CDR3 region has the DNA TGTGCCAGCAGTCTAGGGTCCCGAAATTCACCCCTCCACTTT.

This clonotype has at least ten counts. This chain uses TRBV10-1 with TRBJ2-1; perhaps TRBD1 as D (6 bases). CDR1 is WNHNN and CDR2 is SYGVQD in the germline V gene (reference sequence). V was pared by 5 bases and J by 6 bases, with 14 bases between. This CDR3 is built from 14 residues. CDR3 in amino acids: CASSTGNGPNEQFF. The DNA of the CDR3 is TGCGCCAGCAGTACAGGGAATGGGCCCAATGAGCAGTTCTTC.

This sequence joins TRBV24-1 and TRBJ1-1; D may be TRBD1 (6 bases). The CDR3 is made up of 15 amino acids. Per the germline V gene, CDR1 is KGHDR and CDR2 is SFDVKD. V lost 5 bases, J lost 1 base, and 13 bases lay in between. The DNA for the CDR3 is TGTGCCACCAGTGGCGCGGGGGCCTCGAACACTGAAGCTTTCTTT. It codes for CATSGAGASNTEAFF.

This clonotype occurred a few times. The V and J genes are TRBV2 and TRBJ2-6; 9 bases are a match to TRBD1. The CDR3 spans 17 residues. V dropped 6 bases and J dropped 0; count of bases not matched to a gene: 6. The germline V gene has CDR1 SNHLY and CDR2 FYNNEI. In nucleotides, the CDR3 is TGTGCCAGCAGCGCCGGGACAGGGAGCTCTGGGGCCAACGTCCTGACTTTC. It is translated as CASSAGTGSSGANVLTF.